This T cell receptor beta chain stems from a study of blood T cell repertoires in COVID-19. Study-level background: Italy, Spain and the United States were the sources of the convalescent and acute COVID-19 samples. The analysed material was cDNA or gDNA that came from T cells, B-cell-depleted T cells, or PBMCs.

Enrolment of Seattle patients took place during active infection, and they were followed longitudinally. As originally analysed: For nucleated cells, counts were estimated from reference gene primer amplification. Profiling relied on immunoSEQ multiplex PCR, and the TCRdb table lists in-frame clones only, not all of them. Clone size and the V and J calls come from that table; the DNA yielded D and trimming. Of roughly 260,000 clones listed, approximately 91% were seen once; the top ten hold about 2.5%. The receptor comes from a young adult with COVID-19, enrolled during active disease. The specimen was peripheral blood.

The CDR3 DNA reads as TGTGCCAGTAGTATCGGGAACATGGAGCAGTACTTC. This translates into CASSIGNMEQYF. This rearrangement joins TRBV19 to TRBJ2-7, with a tentative D call TRBD2 (5 bases). Trimming shortened V by 3 bases and J by 7 bases, and 10 bases separated the two germline ends. Germline CDR1 LNHDA, CDR2 SQIVND (reference sequence). The CDR3 covers 12 residues. Full variable domain (outside the CDR3, taken from reference TRBV19 and TRBJ2-7): DGGITQSPKYLFRKEGQNVTLSCEQNLNHDAMYWYRQDPGQGLRLIYYSQIVNDFQKGDIAEGYSVSREKKESFPLTVTSAQKNPTAFYLCASSIGNMEQYFGPGTRLTVT.